This T cell receptor beta chain was observed in a study of blood T cell repertoires in COVID-19 (dated by TCRdb to the early 2020s). About the full investigation: The collaborator samples originated in the United States, Italy and Spain and spanned the acute and convalescent phases of COVID-19. The prospective study material was composed of cDNA or gDNA derived from T cells, B-cell-depleted T cells, or PBMCs. Subjects who had been exposed to COVID-19, were actively infected with it, or had recovered from it provided the deeply sampled blood TCRbeta repertoires that made up the dataset. The repertoires were released in a freely available public database intended as a resource for research on the immune response to SARS-CoV-2. The samples were drawn from two sources: the first 160 participants of the ongoing ImmuneRACE study, and 950 to 1,500 subjects contributed by 6 global collaborators. The sample metadata nearly always contained a de-identified subject ID, COVID-19 status, age in years and sex. Where available, HLA class I and class II types were taken from metadata supplied by the sample provider and were not determined by assay-based typing. General study outcomes and caveats: How much clinical and demographic metadata was included differed by source and by participant, and the metadata was provided uncurated.

The immunoSEQ Assay, a bias-controlled multiplex PCR, was used to amplify TCRbeta CDR3 regions from genomic DNA. The authors' analysis ran thus. The number of nucleated cells in each sample was estimated by amplification of reference gene primers within the assay. To quantify the absolute abundance of each unique TCRbeta CDR3 rearrangement, sequence reads were collapsed and filtered. For each sample, productive Simpson clonality was calculated by taking the square root of Simpson's diversity index across productive rearrangements. Sourced from immuneACCESS, this table was stored by TCRdb with only in-frame sequences that have V and J called. A share of the clones is absent; for the studies checked, an unresolved V gene accounts for under half, and the remainder has no known explanation. V and J calls and clone size are copied from that table; D and trimming were computed from the DNA. Counted in this sample were 200,000 to 250,000 clones; around 85% of them appeared once. The ten most abundant clones make up roughly 3% of the sample.

CDR1 and CDR2, looked up from the germline V gene (reference sequence), are LGHDT and YNNKEL. Reading from cysteine to phenylalanine, the CDR3 counts 17 amino acids. Only CDR3 DNA remains: 51 bases, in frame from the first base. V and J are truncated by 1 base and 2 bases respectively, leaving an intervening sequence of 14 bases. About this clone itself: The antigen it binds to is not known. No per-base quality is available; no much larger clone lies one base away.

A second Seattle source provided samples from volunteer blood donors who had recovered from COVID-19. Each collaborating institution followed its own protocols to collect whole blood in K2EDTA tubes. For TCRbeta analysis, collaborator samples were shipped as frozen whole blood, as isolated PBMCs, or as DNA extracted from either sample type. The specimen sequenced was peripheral blood. This clonotype was obtained from a woman in her twenties or thirties who had recovered from COVID-19. The chain employs TRBV3-1 (or the pseudogene TRBV3-2) and TRBJ2-2; confidence is insufficient to name the D gene. The CDR3 region has the sequence CASSQVSTRSNTGELFF. The nucleotide sequence reads TGTGCCAGCAGCCAAGTCTCGACGCGGAGCAACACCGGGGAGCTGTTTTTT.